The 28 T cell receptor beta chains below all came from one sample that was sequenced in a study of identical twins. TCRdb fed the 5' RACE reads into MiXCR, producing one record per CDR3 protein. The sample has around 1.7 million distinct CDR3 sequences; under 35% are singletons. The sample comprised cord blood. These receptor sequences come from a newborn girl in good health.

The chain combines TRBV20-1 with TRBJ1-2, with D hard to call. CDR1 and CDR2 from the germline V gene are DFQATT and SNEGSKA (reference sequence). The length of the CDR3 is 11 residues. V was clipped by 3 bases and J by 6 bases, with 8 bases between them. CDR3 nucleotide sequence: TGCAGTGCTAGTACGGGTCATGGCTACACCTTC. Translated, it gives CSASTGHGYTF.

About this clonotype: This may stem from a read error, because a much larger clone lies one nucleotide away. The chain carries TRBV28 and TRBJ2-3; no clear D. The CDR3 has 14 amino acids. Germline CDR1 and CDR2: MDHEN and SYDVKM. V was pared by 11 bases and J by 2 bases, with 17 bases between. Written as DNA, the CDR3 is TGTGCCTGCACTCTACTGACCCTCACAGATACGCAGTATTTT. It codes for CACTLLTLTDTQYF. Based on the CDR3 plus reference TRBV28 and TRBJ2-3, the full variable domain is DVKVTQSSRYLVKRTGEKVFLECVQDMDHENMFWYRQDPGLGLRLIYFSYDVKMKEKGDIPEGYSVSREKKERFSLILESASTNQTSMYLCACTLLTLTDTQYFGPGTRLTVL.

This clonotype occurred a few times. J is TRBJ1-5 and V is TRBV20-1; 9 bases match TRBD1. Per the germline V gene, CDR1 is DFQATT and CDR2 is SNEGSKA (reference sequence). The length of the CDR3 is 14 residues. Trimming removed 6 bases from V and 3 bases from J; junction bases left unmatched: 6. The CDR3 here is CSAHRGPINQPQHF. The CDR3 DNA reads as TGCAGTGCCCACAGGGGGCCGATCAATCAGCCCCAGCATTTT.

The chain carries TRBV7-2 and TRBJ2-3, with 9 positions matching TRBD2. The CDR3 length is 16 residues. Germline values: CDR1 SGHTA, CDR2 FQGNSA. After removal of 2 bases from V and 5 bases from J, the junction contained 8 bases not matched to a gene. The CDR3 spells CASSLNDLAGRDTQYF. In DNA form, the CDR3 reads TGTGCCAGCAGCTTAAATGACCTAGCGGGGAGAGATACGCAGTATTTT.

The chain links TRBV20-1 to TRBJ2-5; 9 positions agree with TRBD2. Germline V gene sequence: CDR1 DFQATT, CDR2 SNEGSKA (reference sequence). The CDR3 consists of 13 residues. J lost 13 bases, V lost 2 bases, and 11 bases had no gene match. The CDR3 DNA reads as TGCAGTGCTAGACCCCCAGGCGGGGGGGCCATGTACTTC. Encoded protein: CSARPPGGGAMYF.

This clonotype has only a few counts. The chain is built from TRBV7-9 and TRBJ2-3; a weak D match, TRBD2 (5 bases). Per germline, CDR1 SEHNR and CDR2 FQNEAQ (reference sequence). Trimming removed 5 bases from V and 4 bases from J, with 10 bases in between. The CDR3 length is 13 residues. CDR3 region: CASSGLPPDTQYF. CDR3 sequence (DNA): TGTGCCAGCAGCGGACTCCCCCCAGATACGCAGTATTTT.

This clonotype was counted only a few times. J is TRBJ2-5 and V is TRBV7-2, with 8 bases lining up with TRBD1. V was pared by 4 bases and J by 4 bases, with 5 bases of the junction left unmatched. CDR1 is SGHTA, CDR2 FQGNSA, per germline. The length of the CDR3 is 14 residues. In DNA, the CDR3 is TGTGCCAGCAGCTACGACAGGGGAGCAGAGACCCAGTACTTC. This codes for CASSYDRGAETQYF.

This chain joins TRBV9 and TRBJ2-1; D not resolved. Trimming cost V 0 bases and J 5 bases, with 9 bases left between them. The CDR3 sequence is 14 residues long. The germline V gene has CDR1 SGDLS and CDR2 YYNGEE. CDR3 amino acids: CASSVGDRDNEQFF. DNA of the CDR3: TGTGCCAGCAGCGTAGGGGATCGAGACAATGAGCAGTTCTTC.

This clonotype was detected only once. V and J are TRBV4-2 and TRBJ1-1, with TRBD1 as a possible D gene (5 bases). Per germline, CDR1 LGHNA and CDR2 YNFKEQ. This CDR3 has 16 amino acids. Trimming pared 3 bases from V and 0 bases from J, leaving 14 bases between. The CDR3 sequence: CASSQRTPFMNTEAFF. CDR3 DNA sequence: TGTGCCAGCAGCCAGAGGACACCTTTCATGAACACTGAAGCTTTCTTT.

The table lists this clonotype with a count of one. V is TRBV4-2 and J is TRBJ2-3; D is possibly TRBD2 (5 bases). Trimming pared 0 bases from V and 4 bases from J, leaving 11 bases between. Germline CDR1 reads LGHNA; CDR2 reads YNFKEQ. The CDR3 sequence is 15 residues long. DNA of the CDR3: TGTGCCAGCAGCCAAGATGTGGGAGTGGCAGATACGCAGTATTTT. It is translated as CASSQDVGVADTQYF.

This clonotype was counted only a few times. This chain joins TRBV20-1 and TRBJ1-5, with D tentatively TRBD1 (5 bases). CDR1 is DFQATT, CDR2 SNEGSKA, per germline (reference sequence). Trimming pared 3 bases from V and 0 bases from J, leaving 12 bases between. The CDR3 sequence is 15 residues long. The CDR3 is CSASWGDHSNQPQHF. The CDR3 bases are TGCAGTGCTAGTTGGGGGGACCATAGCAATCAGCCCCAGCATTTT.

The chain recombines TRBV12-3 or TRBV12-4 with TRBJ1-1; D possibly corresponds to TRBD1 (5 bases). Deletions cut 8 bases from V and 1 base from J, with 17 bases between. The CDR3 is 15 residues long. DNA for the CDR3: TGTGCCAGCGTTTGGCCCTCCACAGGGAACACTGAAGCTTTCTTT. Encoded protein: CASVWPSTGNTEAFF.

This chain uses TRBV7-9 with TRBJ1-2, with 8 positions matching TRBD1. Germline CDR1 reads SEHNR; CDR2 reads FQNEAQ (reference sequence). The trim removed 7 bases at V and 5 bases at J, leaving 9 bases unmatched. The CDR3 loop spans 14 amino acids. In nucleotides, the CDR3 is TGTGCCAGCATCGAAGGACAGGGAGAATATGGCTACACCTTC. Its translation is CASIEGQGEYGYTF.

V gene TRBV5-6 combines with J gene TRBJ1-2; 9 bases fit TRBD1. The J segment lost 3 bases and the V segment lost 4 bases, leaving 4 bases of the junction unmatched. This CDR3 is built from 14 residues. The V gene's germline CDR1 is SGHDT and CDR2 YYEEEE. The CDR3 sequence: CASSRQGEDYGYTF. In DNA, the CDR3 is TGTGCCAGCAGCAGACAGGGGGAAGACTATGGCTACACCTTC.

Comment on this clonotype: The junction and the germline gene differ at one end; a read error may be behind it. The V gene is TRBV14, the J gene TRBJ1-6; perhaps TRBD1 as D (5 bases). The CDR3 consists of 17 residues. Germline lookup yields CDR1 SGHDN and CDR2 FVKESK. Written as DNA, the CDR3 is TGTGCCGGCAGCCAAGATCGGGGGGACCTCTATAATTCACCCCTCCACTTT. Protein sequence: CAGSQDRGDLYNSPLHF.

This clonotype was observed a few times. This chain connects TRBV9 to TRBJ2-3; D possibly corresponds to TRBD2 (7 bases). CDR1 and CDR2 (germline): SGDLS, YYNGEE. The CDR3 contains 17 residues. The V end lost 4 bases, the J end lost 0 bases, and 18 bases lay between the germline ends. CDR3 nucleotide sequence: TGTGCCAGCAGCCAACGAGGGGGGGCGACGAGCACAGATACGCAGTATTTT. It translates to CASSQRGGATSTDTQYF.

The chain recombines TRBV3-1 with TRBJ2-3; 9 nucleotides line up with TRBD1. The CDR3 sequence is 13 residues long. In germline, CDR1 is LGHDT, CDR2 YNNKEL (reference sequence). J lost 5 bases, V lost 4 bases, and 1 base had no gene match. CDR3 residues: CASSRGQGDTQYF. The CDR3 region has the DNA TGTGCCAGCAGCCGGGGACAGGGAGATACGCAGTATTTT.

This clonotype occurred a few times. V and J are TRBV3-1 and TRBJ2-7; 9 nucleotides align to TRBD2. This CDR3 has 14 amino acids. V lost 6 bases, J lost 7 bases, and 10 bases stayed unmatched. The germline CDR1 and CDR2 sequences are LGHDT and YNNKEL (reference sequence). CDR3 bases: TGTGCCAGCAGTCTAGCGGGGTATACTTGGGAGCAGTACTTC. This translates into CASSLAGYTWEQYF.

This clonotype was observed a few times. V is TRBV2 and J is TRBJ1-2; D is unresolved. This CDR3 has 14 amino acids. Trimming pared 5 bases from V and 10 bases from J, leaving 20 bases between. In germline, CDR1 is SNHLY, CDR2 FYNNEI. CDR3 nucleotide sequence: TGTGCCAGCAGTAGGCTTGGAGGAAATCGGTACTACACCTTC. This gives the protein CASSRLGGNRYYTF.

V is TRBV14 and J is TRBJ2-1; no reliable D call. The CDR3 has 17 amino acids. Germline V gene data show CDR1 as SGHDN and CDR2 as FVKESK. The V and J ends lost 0 bases and 6 bases respectively, with 18 bases between them. CDR3 sequence reads: CASSQEPLDSNFNEQFF. The CDR3 DNA reads as TGTGCCAGCAGCCAAGAACCTCTCGACTCGAACTTCAATGAGCAGTTCTTC.

There are a few counts of this clonotype. J is TRBJ2-4 and V is TRBV6-5; D gene unclear. The V and J ends lost 2 bases and 10 bases respectively, with 6 bases between them. This CDR3 spans 11 amino acids. Germline lookup yields CDR1 MNHEY and CDR2 SVGAGI. CDR3 region: CASSYLDIQYF. The CDR3 nucleotides read TGTGCCAGCAGTTACCTGGATATTCAGTACTTC.

This chain joins TRBV4-1 and TRBJ2-4; D uncertain. The V gene lost 3 bases and the J gene lost 11 bases, with 11 bases spanning the gap. CDR3 size: 12 residues. CDR1 and CDR2 from the germline V gene are MGHRA and YSYEKL. This CDR3 is CASSHDRSVQYF. The CDR3 DNA reads as TGCGCCAGCAGCCACGACCGTAGTGTTCAGTACTTC.

The chain is built from TRBV5-1 and TRBJ2-1; D tentatively reads TRBD1 or TRBD2 (5 bases each). CDR1 and CDR2 from the germline V gene are SGHRS and YFSETQ. There are 14 residues in the CDR3. The ends were cut back, 0 bases at V and 8 bases at J, with 12 bases in the middle. The CDR3 protein is CASSLVGVGDEQFF. CDR3 in DNA: TGCGCCAGCAGCTTGGTGGGGGTAGGGGATGAGCAGTTCTTC.

This clonotype showed up many times. A junction end diverges from the germline sequence, so it may reflect a read error. This chain uses TRBV5-1 with TRBJ1-2; D may be TRBD1 (6 bases). The CDR3 loop spans 12 amino acids. The germline gives CDR1 SGHRS, CDR2 YFSETQ. CDR3 amino acids: CASSGTGNGYTF. In DNA form, the CDR3 reads TGTGCCAGCAGTGGTACAGGGAATGGCTACACCTTC.

In its sample, this clonotype was seen a few times. J is TRBJ2-5 and V is TRBV6-2 or TRBV6-3; either TRBD1 or TRBD2 may supply D (5 bases each). The V and J ends lost 5 bases and 4 bases respectively, with 17 bases between them. Germline values: CDR1 MNHEY, CDR2 SVGEGT. The CDR3 is 15 amino acids. In DNA form, the CDR3 reads TGTGCCAGCAGTCGCGCTGTGGCAGGGAGAGAGACCCAGTACTTC. It is translated as CASSRAVAGRETQYF.

The sample holds a few counts of this clonotype. The chain recombines TRBV20-1 with TRBJ2-3; 8 bases agree with TRBD2. CDR3 length equals 14 residues. Trimming at V came to 6 bases and at J to 6 bases, leaving 11 bases not matched to a gene. Looked up from germline, CDR1 is DFQATT and CDR2 is SNEGSKA (reference sequence). The CDR3 DNA is TGCAGTGCCCACCTGCCGGGACTAGATGATACGCAGTATTTT. This translates into CSAHLPGLDDTQYF.

The J gene is TRBJ2-5, the V gene TRBV14; D is uncertain. Judging by the DNA end, TRBJ2-7 fits better; the J call may be wrong. There are 12 residues in the CDR3. The V gene's germline CDR1 is SGHDN and CDR2 FVKESK. In nucleotides, the CDR3 is TGTGCCAGCAGCGAAACTTGGGACGAGCAGTACTTC. As protein: CASSETWDEQYF.

This chain links TRBV29-1 with TRBJ2-3; 8 nucleotides agree with TRBD2. V lost 4 bases to trimming and J lost 4 bases; unmatched junction nucleotides: 4. The CDR3 consists of 13 residues. Germline V gene lookup returns CDR1 SQVTM and CDR2 ANQGSEA. In nucleotides, the CDR3 is TGCAGCGTTGGGCGGGAGGTGTCAGATACGCAGTATTTT. Translation gives CSVGREVSDTQYF.